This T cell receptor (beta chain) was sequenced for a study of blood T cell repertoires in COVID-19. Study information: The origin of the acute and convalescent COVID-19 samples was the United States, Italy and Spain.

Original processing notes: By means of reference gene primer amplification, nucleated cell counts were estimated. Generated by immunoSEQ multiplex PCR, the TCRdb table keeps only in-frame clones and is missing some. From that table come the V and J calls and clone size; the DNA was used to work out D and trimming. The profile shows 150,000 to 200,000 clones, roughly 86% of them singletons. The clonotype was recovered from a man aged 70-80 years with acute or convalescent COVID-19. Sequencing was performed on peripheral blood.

The CDR3 sequence is CASSYWGLDTQYF. The DNA for the CDR3 is TGTGCCAGCAGTTACTGGGGACTAGATACGCAGTATTTT. J is TRBJ2-3 and V is TRBV6-5; D possibly corresponds to TRBD2 (6 bases). V lost 1 base, J lost 5 bases, and 7 bases lay in between. This CDR3 is 13 amino acids long. Germline values: CDR1 MNHEY, CDR2 SVGAGI.